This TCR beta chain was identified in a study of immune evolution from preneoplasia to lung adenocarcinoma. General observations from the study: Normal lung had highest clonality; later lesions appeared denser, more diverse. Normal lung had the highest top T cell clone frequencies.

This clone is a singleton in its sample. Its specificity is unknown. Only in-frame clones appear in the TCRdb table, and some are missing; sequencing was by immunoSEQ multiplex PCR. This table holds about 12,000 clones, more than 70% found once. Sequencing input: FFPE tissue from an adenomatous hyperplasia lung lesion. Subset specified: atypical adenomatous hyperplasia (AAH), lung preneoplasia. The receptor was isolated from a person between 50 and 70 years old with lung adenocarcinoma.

The CDR3 is CAVNRVNTEAFF. The CDR3 bases are TGTGCCGTCAACCGGGTGAACACTGAAGCTTTCTTT. This chain uses TRBV28 with TRBJ1-1; no firm D call. V was pared by 11 bases and J by 0 bases, with 10 bases between. There are 12 residues in the CDR3. Germline CDR1 and CDR2: MDHEN and SYDVKM.